This T cell receptor (beta chain) was profiled in a study of Ad26.COV2.S vaccination and SARS-CoV-2 variants. Trimming left V 2 bases short and J 0 bases short, with 12 bases between. Germline V gene lookup returns CDR1 SGHDT and CDR2 YYEEEE. This CDR3 comprises 17 residues. Noted treatment: roughly 20 received Ad26.COV2.S at low or high dose, single or two shots; roughly five received placebo; per-sample allocation not given. Samples analyzed were those drawn on day 63 after the first vaccine or placebo injection. The donor's status was that of an adult aged 18-55 years in Boston. The table came from immunoSEQ multiplex PCR; TCRdb's copy has only in-frame clones and leaves some out. Here the sample spans 380,000 or so clones, around 89% being singletons. A note on this clone: Its antigen is as yet unknown.

Study findings and constraints: Similar non-spike TCR breadth was observed in recipients of vaccine and of placebo.

The chain combines TRBV5-6 with TRBJ2-6; possibly TRBD1 for D (6 bases). The sample consisted of peripheral blood, taken in a trial of Ad26.COV2.S vaccine versus placebo. The receptor comes from a person between 18 and 65 years old who received the Ad26.COV2.S COVID-19 vaccine or a placebo. The CDR3 sequence: CASSFRTDSSGANVLTF. CDR3 bases: TGTGCCAGCAGCTTTAGGACAGATTCCTCTGGGGCCAACGTCCTGACTTTC.